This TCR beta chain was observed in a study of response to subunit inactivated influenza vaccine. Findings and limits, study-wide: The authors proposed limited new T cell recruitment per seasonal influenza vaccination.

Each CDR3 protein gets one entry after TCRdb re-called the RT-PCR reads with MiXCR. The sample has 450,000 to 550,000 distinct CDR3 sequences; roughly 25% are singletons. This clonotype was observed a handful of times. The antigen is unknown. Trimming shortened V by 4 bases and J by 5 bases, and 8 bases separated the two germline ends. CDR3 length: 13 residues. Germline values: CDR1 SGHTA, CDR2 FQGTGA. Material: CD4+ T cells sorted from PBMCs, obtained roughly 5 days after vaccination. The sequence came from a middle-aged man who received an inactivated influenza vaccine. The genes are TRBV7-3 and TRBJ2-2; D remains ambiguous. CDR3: CASSSVATGELFF. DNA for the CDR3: TGTGCCAGCAGCTCCGTCGCTACCGGGGAGCTGTTTTTT.